The rows below give T cell receptor beta chains drawn from one sample of a study of blood T cell repertoires in COVID-19. Generated by immunoSEQ multiplex PCR, the TCRdb table keeps only in-frame clones and is missing some. Altogether fewer than 350,000 clones are present, roughly 88% being singletons, with the ten largest covering 2% to 2.5%. The specimen was PBMCs or T cells enriched from blood (not recorded which). The origin of the receptors is a woman in her thirties or forties with acute COVID-19. Both conserved end residues are part of each CDR3. A D gene is named only where the DNA matches it firmly. The size field is filled for only some rows; it gives once, few, many or a size class.

v_gene	abundance	d_gene	j_gene	CDR3aa	CDR3nt
TRBV24-1	.	TRBD1	TRBJ1-5	CATGTALSNQPQHF	TGTGCCACCGGGACAGCCCTTAGCAATCAGCCCCAGCATTTT
TRBV2	.	.	TRBJ2-7	CASATYEQYF	TGTGCCAGCGCGACCTACGAGCAGTACTTC
TRBV2	.	TRBD1	TRBJ2-3	CASRLGQATFTDTQYF	TGTGCCAGCAGGCTTGGACAGGCGACCTTCACAGATACGCAGTATTTT
TRBV3-1/TRBV3-2	.	.	TRBJ2-3	CASSQEDRYTDTQYF	TGTGCCAGCAGCCAAGAAGACAGGTACACAGATACGCAGTATTTT
TRBV29-1	.	.	TRBJ2-3	CSVEGAGKGESTDTQYF	TGCAGCGTTGAAGGCGCAGGAAAGGGGGAGAGCACAGATACGCAGTATTTT
TRBV28	.	.	TRBJ1-1	CASLRRQGGNTEAFF	TGTGCCAGCCTCCGACGGCAGGGTGGGAACACTGAAGCTTTCTTT
TRBV28	.	TRBD1	TRBJ2-7	CASHDRVGGEQYF	TGTGCCAGCCATGACAGGGTGGGTGGCGAGCAGTACTTC
TRBV4-1	.	TRBD1	TRBJ1-6	CASSSQGDSTNSPLHF	TGCGCCAGCAGCTCCCAGGGGGACAGCACTAATTCACCCCTCCACTTT
TRBV15	.	.	TRBJ2-6	CATSRTTGSGANVLTF	TGTGCCACCAGCAGGACTACAGGGTCCGGGGCCAACGTCCTGACTTTC
TRBV15	.	.	TRBJ1-3	CATSRESGNTIYF	TGTGCCACCAGCAGAGAATCAGGAAACACCATATATTTT
TRBV5-1	.	.	TRBJ1-3	CASSFGGAAGNTIYF	TGCGCCAGCAGCTTTGGAGGGGCTGCTGGAAACACCATATATTTT
TRBV5-1	once	TRBD1	TRBJ1-1	CASSLGVQSDRGNMNTEAFF	TGCGCCAGCAGCTTGGGGGTCCAATCGGACAGGGGAAATATGAACACTGAAGCTTTCTTT
TRBV7-9	.	TRBD1	TRBJ1-1	CASSLDRGSMNTEAFF	TGTGCCAGCAGCTTAGACAGGGGAAGCATGAACACTGAAGCTTTCTTT
TRBV29-1	.	TRBD1	TRBJ1-4	CSVQGVPNEKLFF	TGCAGCGTCCAGGGGGTGCCTAATGAAAAACTGTTTTTT
TRBV4-1	.	.	TRBJ1-2	CASSRNSYYGYTF	TGCGCCAGCAGCCGCAACAGTTACTATGGCTACACCTTC
TRBV28	.	.	TRBJ1-2	CASSLSGLGSYGYTF	TGTGCCAGCAGTTTATCAGGGCTAGGGTCCTATGGCTACACCTTC
TRBV18	.	TRBD1	TRBJ2-4	CASSPPGQGGTIQYF	TGTGCCAGCTCACCACCGGGACAGGGTGGTACCATTCAGTACTTC
TRBV7-6	few	.	TRBJ1-5	CASSRLGEGVSNQPQHF	TGTGCCAGCAGTCGATTAGGCGAGGGGGTGAGCAATCAGCCCCAGCATTTT
TRBV7-2	.	TRBD1	TRBJ1-2	CASSWDTGGSNYGYTF	TGTGCCAGCAGCTGGGACACAGGGGGCTCTAACTATGGCTACACCTTC
TRBV7-2	.	TRBD2	TRBJ2-1	CASSPGGTSRNEQFF	TGTGCCAGCAGCCCAGGGGGGACTAGCCGCAATGAGCAGTTCTTC
TRBV7-8	.	TRBD2	TRBJ2-2	CASSLNRGGPGELFF	TGTGCCAGCAGCTTAAACCGGGGGGGCCCCGGGGAGCTGTTTTTT
TRBV7-3	once	TRBD2	TRBJ2-1	CASSPHGLAGNNEQFF	TGTGCCAGCAGCCCTCATGGACTAGCGGGGAACAATGAGCAGTTCTTC
TRBV7-2	.	.	TRBJ1-3	CASSSSWGNTIYF	TGTGCCAGCAGCTCCAGTTGGGGAAACACCATATATTTT
TRBV12-3/TRBV12-4	.	.	TRBJ1-2	CASSPGQYGYTF	TGTGCCAGCAGCCCCGGACAGTATGGCTACACCTTC
TRBV7-9	.	TRBD2	TRBJ2-1	CASSLAPTSGRSDEQFF	TGTGCCAGCAGCTTAGCTCCGACTAGCGGGAGATCGGATGAGCAGTTCTTC
TRBV4-3	.	.	TRBJ2-7	CASSQDPGAREQYF	TGCGCCAGCAGCCAAGATCCAGGGGCACGTGAGCAGTACTTC
TRBV19	.	.	TRBJ1-5	CASQKQGRGNQPQHF	TGTGCCAGTCAAAAACAGGGACGGGGCAATCAGCCCCAGCATTTT
TRBV14	.	.	TRBJ2-1	CASSQAKGLGDEQFF	TGTGCCAGCAGCCAAGCCAAGGGGCTTGGGGATGAGCAGTTCTTC
TRBV6-5	.	.	TRBJ1-4	CASGRQLNEKLFF	TGTGCCAGCGGCCGACAGCTTAATGAAAAACTGTTTTTT
TRBV27	once	.	TRBJ2-7	CASSLDSVLGYEQYF	TGTGCCAGCAGTTTAGACAGCGTACTCGGCTACGAGCAGTACTTC
TRBV14	.	.	TRBJ2-1	CASSQDTGSSYNEQFF	TGTGCCAGCAGCCAAGATACCGGGAGCTCCTACAATGAGCAGTTCTTC
TRBV12-3/TRBV12-4	once	.	TRBJ1-2	CASSLSNYGYTF	TGTGCCAGCAGTTTATCGAACTATGGCTACACCTTC
TRBV13	.	.	TRBJ2-5	CASSLGQGYETQYF	TGTGCCAGCAGCTTAGGGCAGGGGTATGAGACCCAGTACTTC
TRBV28	once	.	TRBJ1-2	CASSIQGNYGYTF	TGTGCCAGCAGTATACAGGGTAACTATGGCTACACCTTC
TRBV28	.	.	TRBJ1-2	CASSLTLNYGYTF	TGTGCCAGCAGTCTGACACTGAACTATGGCTACACCTTC